The sequence of this T cell receptor (beta chain) was determined in a study of identifying expanded T cells in peripheral blood. Trimming pared 5 bases from V and 9 bases from J, leaving 20 bases between. The CDR3 spans 15 residues. Germline loops: CDR1 SEHNR, CDR2 FQNEAQ (reference sequence). Study results and caveats: Approximately 1.1 clones differed between technical replicates, versus around 16 and 19 over time. Two-week clone count variance significantly increased as total template count grew.

Remarks on this clone: The antigen is undetermined.

Collection occurred without any documented infections or immune events in donors. The repertoire was sequenced with immunoSEQ multiplex PCR; TCRdb's copy has only in-frame clones and lacks some. The table includes 95,000 to 100,000 clones, approximately 88% detected once. The specimen sequenced was blood. The sequence was obtained from a person between 18 and 70 years old in good health. J is TRBJ1-5 and V is TRBV7-9; D is perhaps TRBD1 (5 bases). CDR3 in amino acids: CASSPVGPTLGPQHF. CDR3 coding DNA: TGTGCCAGCAGCCCGGTGGGGCCAACCCTTGGGCCCCAGCATTTT.